The present TCR beta chain was sequenced within a study of cytomegalovirus exposure and HLA in healthy donors. In the PCR, 60 Vbeta and 13 Jbeta primers were used. Libraries were prepared by immunoSEQ multiplex PCR; TCRdb keeps only in-frame clonotypes and omits some of them. The table has over 85,000 clones, 69% seen once. On this clone: Its antigen is still unknown.

The study, taken as a whole, reports: In a later analysis, V- and J-gene trimming of beta chains associated with a DCLRE1C missense variant, replicated independently.

The V gene's germline CDR1 is LGHNA and CDR2 YNFKEQ. The CDR3 runs to 15 residues. Trimming pared 0 bases from V and 6 bases from J, leaving 13 bases between. Sequenced sample: PBMCs. The chain has TRBV4-2 and TRBJ2-3; a possible D gene is TRBD1 (5 bases). This TCR was recovered from a female donor in good health and CMV-seronegative. CDR3 region: CASSQDDSLGDTQYF. CDR3 nucleotides: TGTGCCAGCAGCCAAGATGACAGTCTCGGGGATACGCAGTATTTT.